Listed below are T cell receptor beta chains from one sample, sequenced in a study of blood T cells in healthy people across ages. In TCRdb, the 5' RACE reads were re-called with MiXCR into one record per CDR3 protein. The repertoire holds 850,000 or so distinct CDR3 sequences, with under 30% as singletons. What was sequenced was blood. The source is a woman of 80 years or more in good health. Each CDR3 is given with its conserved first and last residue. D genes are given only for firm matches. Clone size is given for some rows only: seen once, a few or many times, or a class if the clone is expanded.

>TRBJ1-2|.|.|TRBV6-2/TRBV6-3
CASSYSELRYGCTF
TGTGCCAGCAGTTACTCAGAGCTCCGATATGGCTGCACCTTC
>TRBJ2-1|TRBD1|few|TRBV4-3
CASSQVGTGKRNEQFF
TGCGCCAGCAGCCAAGTAGGGACAGGGAAAAGGAATGAGCAGTTCTTC
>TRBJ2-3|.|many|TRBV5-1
CASSLAEHTDTQYF
TGCGCCAGCAGCTTGGCGGAACACACAGATACGCAGTATTTT
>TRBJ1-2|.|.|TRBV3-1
CASSQAGMGRYTF
TGTGCCAGCAGCCAAGCGGGCATGGGGAGGTACACCTTC
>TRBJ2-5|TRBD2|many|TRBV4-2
CASSHDSSGQETQYF
TGTGCCAGCAGCCACGATTCTAGCGGCCAAGAGACCCAGTACTTC
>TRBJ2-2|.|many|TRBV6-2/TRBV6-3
CASSYSRNTGELFF
TGTGCCAGCAGTTACTCAAGGAACACCGGGGAGCTGTTTTTT
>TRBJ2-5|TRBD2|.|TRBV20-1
CSAMPETSVRETQYF
TGCAGTGCTATGCCCGAGACTAGCGTCCGTGAGACCCAGTACTTC
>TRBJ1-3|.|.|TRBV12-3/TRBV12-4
CASRGSGTANTIYF
TGTGCCAGCAGGGGATCCGGGACGGCAAACACCATATATTTT
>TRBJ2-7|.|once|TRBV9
CASSVGGTTYSEQYF
TGTGCCAGCAGCGTAGGAGGGACCACGTATAGCGAGCAGTACTTC
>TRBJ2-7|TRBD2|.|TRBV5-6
CASSQSLDPGRVVSEQYF
TGTGCCAGCAGCCAATCTCTGGACCCCGGGAGGGTCGTGAGCGAGCAGTACTTC
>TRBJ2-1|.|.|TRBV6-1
CASNEGVFVGEQFF
TGTGCCAGCAATGAAGGAGTGTTCGTTGGTGAGCAGTTCTTC
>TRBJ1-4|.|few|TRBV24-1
CATSDSGQSYEKLFF
TGTGCCACCAGTGATTCCGGACAGAGCTATGAAAAACTGTTTTTT
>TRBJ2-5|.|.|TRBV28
CASSRDTAKGEGEQYF
TGTGCCAGCAGCCGAGACACGGCGAAGGGGGAGGGGGAGCAGTACTTC
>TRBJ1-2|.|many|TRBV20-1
CSASFSIRGYTF
TGCAGTGCTAGTTTCAGCATCCGTGGCTACACCTTC
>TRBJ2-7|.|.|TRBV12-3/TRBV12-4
CASSNQGSRYEQYF
TGTGCCAGCAGTAACCAGGGCAGCCGCTACGAGCAGTACTTC
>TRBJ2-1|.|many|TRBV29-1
CSAAGGRVYNEQFF
TGCAGCGCTGCAGGGGGGAGGGTCTACAATGAGCAGTTCTTC